The text below deals with one TCR beta chain. Germline assignment: CDR1 SGHTS and CDR2 YDEGEE. This CDR3 spans 16 amino acids. V shed 1 base and J 5 bases; nucleotides not matched to a gene: 8. These data come from a study of low-dose radiotherapy and immunotherapy resistance in tumors. Overall study context: Every 2 weeks, cohort 1 got 0.5 Gy, reaching 6.5 Gy to the planning target volume.

Both TCRalpha and TCRbeta chains were reverse transcribed with V-gene-specific primers. TCR amplification used approximately 19 PCR cycles, a constant-region primer and a V-primer adapter. TCRdb re-derived calls from the reads in MiXCR, one entry per CDR3 protein. The top ten clones hold more than 10% of a sample with tens of thousands of distinct CDR3 sequences, 20% to 25% of them seen once. The time point was: after trial treatment. As to treatment: LDRT plus nivolumab, ipilimumab, low-dose cyclophosphamide and aspirin (RACIN trial). Eligibility was restricted to patients presenting with advanced solid tumors that lacked tumor-infiltrating lymphocytes.

The starting material was PBMCs, obtained after low-dose radiotherapy plus immunotherapy. The sequence was collected from a female donor with ovarian cancer. The chain uses TRBV5-8 and TRBJ1-2; TRBD1 aligns across 10 bases. CDR3 bases: TGTGCCAGCAGCTTGAGACAGGGGGCTAGGCAATATGGCTACACCTTC. Amino acids: CASSLRQGARQYGYTF. Full variable domain (outside the CDR3, taken from reference TRBV5-8 and TRBJ1-2): EAGVTQSPTHLIKTRGQQATLRCSPISGHTSVYWYQQALGLGLQFLLWYDEGEERNRGNFPPRFSGRQFPNYSSELNVNALELEDSALYLCASSLRQGARQYGYTFGSGTRLTVV.